A selection of T cell receptor beta chains follows, all from one sample in a study of cytomegalovirus exposure and HLA in healthy donors. Measured with immunoSEQ multiplex PCR; TCRdb has only the in-frame clones, and not every one. The sample holds 150,000 to 200,000 clones, 75% to 80% seen once. The sequenced sample was PBMCs. The receptors were sampled from a woman in her 40s in good health and CMV-seropositive. The CDR3 runs from the conserved cysteine through the conserved F or W. Fields, in order: J gene, clone size, V gene, D gene, CDR3 protein, CDR3 DNA. D genes are given only for firm matches. Clone size is stated in some rows and not others, as once, few, many or a class when expanded.

TRBJ2-5	NA	TRBV7-2	TRBD2	CASSFTGLAGGLQETQYF	TGTGCCAGCAGCTTCACTGGACTAGCGGGGGGGCTCCAAGAGACCCAGTACTTC
TRBJ1-1	NA	TRBV7-6	NA	CASSLSQETEAFF	TGTGCCAGCAGCTTGTCCCAAGAGACTGAAGCTTTCTTT
TRBJ1-1	NA	TRBV5-4	TRBD1	CASSTDRVRGTEAFF	TGTGCCAGCAGCACGGACAGGGTCAGGGGCACTGAAGCTTTCTTT
TRBJ2-2	once	TRBV30	NA	CAWSVMSDTGELFF	TGTGCCTGGAGTGTGATGTCGGACACCGGGGAGCTGTTTTTT
TRBJ1-4	NA	TRBV5-1	NA	CASSMDGGGYEKLFF	TGCGCCAGCAGCATGGACGGGGGTGGATATGAAAAACTGTTTTTT
TRBJ1-2	NA	TRBV2	NA	CASEKRSGGYGYTF	TGTGCCAGCGAAAAAAGGTCGGGGGGATATGGCTACACCTTC
TRBJ2-7	NA	TRBV7-6	NA	CASSPRDKPYEQYF	TGTGCCAGCAGCCCCCGGGACAAGCCCTACGAGCAGTACTTC
TRBJ1-2	few	TRBV19	NA	CASSIDVGLDYGYTF	TGTGCCAGTAGTATAGACGTCGGACTCGACTATGGCTACACCTTC
TRBJ1-2	once	TRBV19	TRBD1	CASSMVGTVSYTF	TGTGCCAGTAGTATGGTCGGGACAGTCAGCTACACCTTC
TRBJ1-4	NA	TRBV6-1	NA	CASSETGVNEKLFF	TGTGCCAGCAGTGAAACAGGTGTGAATGAAAAACTGTTTTTT
TRBJ2-7	NA	TRBV27	TRBD2	CASKSAGERSEQYF	TGTGCCAGCAAATCAGCGGGAGAGAGATCCGAGCAGTACTTC
TRBJ1-1	NA	TRBV27	NA	CASSNMNTEAFF	TGTGCCAGCAGTAACATGAACACTGAAGCTTTCTTT
TRBJ2-7	once	TRBV7-9	TRBD2	CASSLAPSGVNEQYF	TGTGCCAGCAGCTTAGCTCCTAGCGGCGTAAACGAGCAGTACTTC
TRBJ1-1	NA	TRBV28	TRBD1	CASTFPGQGSAEAFF	TGTGCCAGCACTTTCCCGGGACAGGGTAGCGCTGAAGCTTTCTTT
TRBJ1-4	NA	TRBV2	TRBD1	CASSERGGTNEKLFF	TGTGCCAGCAGTGAAAGAGGGGGCACTAATGAAAAACTGTTTTTT
TRBJ2-3	NA	TRBV5-1	TRBD2	CASHKTSGGPPDTQYF	TGCGCCAGCCACAAGACTAGCGGGGGTCCACCAGATACGCAGTATTTT
TRBJ1-5	NA	TRBV6-6	NA	CASSYSSLKSNQPQHF	TGTGCCAGCAGTTACTCGAGCCTGAAAAGCAATCAGCCCCAGCATTTT
TRBJ2-3	NA	TRBV10-3	TRBD2	CAISRIGAGGSTDTQYF	TGTGCCATCAGTAGAATCGGAGCGGGAGGATCCACAGATACGCAGTATTTT
TRBJ1-2	NA	TRBV30	NA	CAWSGQFYGYTF	TGTGCCTGGAGTGGGCAATTCTATGGCTACACCTTC
TRBJ2-6	NA	TRBV27	TRBD1	CACGTGVSGANVLTF	TGTGCGTGCGGGACAGGGGTTTCTGGGGCCAACGTCCTGACTTTC
TRBJ1-2	NA	TRBV28	NA	CASSFQALDYGYTF	TGTGCCAGCAGTTTCCAGGCGTTGGACTATGGCTACACCTTC
TRBJ1-2	NA	TRBV19	TRBD1	CASSSEQGEKRFYGYTF	TGTGCCAGTAGTTCCGAGCAGGGGGAAAAACGCTTCTATGGCTACACCTTC
TRBJ1-5	few	TRBV7-2	TRBD1	CASSVRGLGQPQHF	TGTGCCAGCAGCGTAAGGGGGCTCGGTCAGCCCCAGCATTTT
TRBJ2-3	NA	TRBV7-8	NA	CASSLRELRTDTQYF	TGTGCCAGCAGCTTAAGGGAGCTACGCACAGATACGCAGTATTTT
TRBJ2-7	NA	TRBV5-4	NA	CASSPPKWPEGYF	TGTGCCAGCAGCCCCCCCAAATGGCCGGAGGGGTACTTC
TRBJ1-3	NA	TRBV5-1	NA	CASSPRSPSGNTIYF	TGCGCCAGCAGCCCTAGGTCCCCCTCTGGAAACACCATATATTTT
TRBJ1-3	NA	TRBV11-2	NA	CASSLGQRISGNTIYF	TGTGCCAGCAGCTTAGGACAGCGAATCTCTGGAAACACCATATATTTT
TRBJ1-1	NA	TRBV6-5	NA	CASSYWGGETEAFF	TGTGCCAGCAGTTACTGGGGGGGCGAGACTGAAGCTTTCTTT
TRBJ2-7	NA	TRBV7-2	TRBD2	CASSLAGGGVYEQYF	TGTGCCAGCAGCTTAGCGGGCGGGGGGGTCTACGAGCAGTACTTC
TRBJ2-1	NA	TRBV19	NA	CASSIRSGESSYNEQFF	TGTGCCAGTAGTATACGTTCAGGTGAGAGCTCCTACAATGAGCAGTTCTTC
TRBJ2-7	NA	TRBV7-8	NA	CASSLVRIAPYEQYF	TGTGCCAGCAGCTTAGTTAGGATAGCTCCGTACGAGCAGTACTTC
TRBJ1-4	few	TRBV5-8	NA	CASSLVWQGLFF	TGTGCCAGCAGCTTGGTTTGGCAGGGACTGTTTTTT
TRBJ1-1	NA	TRBV7-9	TRBD1	CASSPPGQGLNTEAFF	TGTGCCAGCAGCCCACCGGGACAGGGTCTGAACACTGAAGCTTTCTTT
TRBJ2-7	NA	TRBV14	NA	CASSQVGREDYEQYF	TGTGCCAGCAGCCAAGTCGGGCGGGAAGATTACGAGCAGTACTTC
TRBJ2-1	few	TRBV10-1	NA	CADDSSYNEQFF	TGCGCAGATGATAGCTCCTACAATGAGCAGTTCTTC
TRBJ2-1	once	TRBV21-1	NA	CASSIGTSGDNEQFF	TGTGCCAGCAGCATCGGGACTAGCGGGGACAATGAGCAGTTCTTC
TRBJ2-7	NA	TRBV4-3	NA	CASSQNRQNYYEQYF	TGCGCCAGCAGCCAAAATCGACAGAATTACTACGAGCAGTACTTC
TRBJ2-3	NA	TRBV9	TRBD2	CASSPTSRFADTQYF	TGTGCCAGCAGCCCGACTAGCCGGTTCGCAGATACGCAGTATTTT
TRBJ1-1	once	TRBV6-5	TRBD1	CASSYNRGINTEAFF	TGTGCCAGCAGTTATAACAGGGGGATAAACACTGAAGCTTTCTTT
TRBJ1-3	NA	TRBV14	NA	CASSPLGQGNTIYF	TGTGCCAGCAGCCCCCTGGGGCAGGGAAACACCATATATTTT
TRBJ1-2	NA	TRBV6-1	NA	CASSEALWEGYNYGYTF	TGTGCCAGCAGTGAAGCTCTGTGGGAGGGGTATAACTATGGCTACACCTTC
TRBJ1-2	NA	TRBV25-1	NA	CASSEWSSANYGYTF	TGTGCCAGCAGTGAATGGAGCTCCGCTAACTATGGCTACACCTTC
TRBJ1-1	NA	TRBV25-1	NA	CASSEAGKRAEVFF	TGTGCCAGCAGTGAAGCGGGGAAGAGAGCTGAAGTTTTCTTT
TRBJ1-1	NA	TRBV21-1	NA	CASSSGARWEATNTEAFF	TGTGCCAGCAGCAGCGGGGCCAGATGGGAGGCAACGAACACTGAAGCTTTCTTT
TRBJ2-5	NA	TRBV2	TRBD1	CAGERDRMETQYF	TGTGCCGGGGAAAGGGACAGGATGGAGACCCAGTACTTC
TRBJ1-3	NA	TRBV30	NA	CAWSVRGEILYF	TGTGCCTGGAGTGTACGAGGAGAAATCCTATATTTT
TRBJ2-7	NA	TRBV5-1	TRBD1	CASSSGQGAPFSTYEQYF	TGCGCCAGCAGTTCGGGACAGGGGGCGCCGTTTTCGACCTACGAGCAGTACTTC
TRBJ2-3	NA	TRBV19	TRBD1	CASTDRGDTQYF	TGTGCCAGTACCGACAGGGGTGATACGCAGTATTTT
TRBJ1-1	NA	TRBV28	NA	CASRRGSTEAFF	TGTGCCAGCAGGCGGGGCAGCACTGAAGCTTTCTTT
TRBJ2-6	NA	TRBV10-3	NA	CAISEGSSGANVLTF	TGTGCCATCAGTGAGGGGAGCTCTGGGGCCAACGTCCTGACTTTC
TRBJ1-2	NA	TRBV5-1	NA	CASSGGGAPFNYGYTF	TGCGCCAGCAGCGGAGGAGGGGCCCCCTTTAACTATGGCTACACCTTC
TRBJ2-6	NA	TRBV9	NA	CASSPGWSGANVLTF	TGTGCCAGCAGCCCCGGTTGGTCTGGGGCCAACGTCCTGACTTTC
TRBJ1-1	NA	TRBV11-2	NA	CASTIPRGGNTEAFF	TGTGCCAGCACGATCCCTCGAGGAGGGAACACTGAAGCTTTCTTT
TRBJ1-4	few	TRBV7-9	TRBD1	CASSLRQGNEKLFF	TGTGCCAGCAGCTTACGACAGGGGAATGAAAAACTGTTTTTT